This T cell receptor (beta chain) came from a study of cytomegalovirus exposure and HLA in healthy donors. The wider study: For the roughly 400 genotyped donors, roughly 81% fell within the Caucasian-associated ancestry cluster.

This CDR3 spans 15 amino acids. The V and J ends lost 7 bases and 6 bases, in that order; junction bases with no gene match: 8. CDR1 and CDR2 (germline): SNHLY, FYNNEI. This clone was seen just once. Its target is not known. Points from the study as a whole: Among TCR beta chains, those listed as cytomegalovirus-associated numbered around 180. Presence/absence analysis assumed near-uniform sequencing depth across donors.

60 Vbeta and 13 Jbeta primers were used in PCR. Measured with immunoSEQ multiplex PCR; TCRdb has only the in-frame clones, and not every one. The top ten clones hold around 2.5% of a sample with fewer than 100,000 clones, roughly 78% of them seen once. The chain is built from TRBV2 and TRBJ2-1; TRBD2 aligns across 11 bases. The receptor was derived from a male donor in good health and CMV-seropositive. The specimen sequenced was PBMCs. CDR3 sequence: CASTLGLAASNEQFF. The CDR3, as DNA: TGTGCCAGCACATTGGGACTAGCGGCTTCCAATGAGCAGTTCTTC. The whole variable domain, filled in from reference TRBV2 and TRBJ2-1, reads EPEVTQTPSHQVTQMGQEVILRCVPISNHLYFYWYRQILGQKVEFLVSFYNNEISEKSEIFDDQFSVERPDGSNFTLKIRSTKLEDSAMYFCASTLGLAASNEQFFGPGTRLTVL.